This TCR beta chain was identified in a study of beta chain features in type 1 diabetes. Study outcomes and limitations: People with Type 1 diabetes carried modestly yet significantly shorter TCRB CDR3s in all four CD4+ subsets.

The germline CDR1 and CDR2 sequences are MNHEY and SMNVEV (reference sequence). The CDR3 contains 18 residues. V lost 6 bases and J lost 6; bases outside the gene matches: 17. Markers CD45RO/CCR7/CD25/CD127/CD95/CD27 served to sort CD4+ naive, central memory, regulatory and stem cell-like memory cells. Isolated RNA was reverse transcribed in full, so expressed TCRB transcripts were sequenced. Some clones are missing from TCRdb's copy, which holds only in-frame ones; the method was immunoSEQ multiplex PCR. The table has a few hundred thousand clones, approximately 31% seen once. In the case of this clone: The target antigen is unknown.

This sequence originates from a man in his late teens or twenties in good health. The sequenced sample consisted of naive CD4+ T cells from blood. The V and J genes are TRBV27 and TRBJ1-2; 12 bases match TRBD1. This CDR3 is CASSPWAGDRGRSDGYTF. CDR3 DNA sequence: TGTGCCAGCAGCCCTTGGGCAGGGGACAGGGGGCGTTCGGATGGCTACACCTTC.